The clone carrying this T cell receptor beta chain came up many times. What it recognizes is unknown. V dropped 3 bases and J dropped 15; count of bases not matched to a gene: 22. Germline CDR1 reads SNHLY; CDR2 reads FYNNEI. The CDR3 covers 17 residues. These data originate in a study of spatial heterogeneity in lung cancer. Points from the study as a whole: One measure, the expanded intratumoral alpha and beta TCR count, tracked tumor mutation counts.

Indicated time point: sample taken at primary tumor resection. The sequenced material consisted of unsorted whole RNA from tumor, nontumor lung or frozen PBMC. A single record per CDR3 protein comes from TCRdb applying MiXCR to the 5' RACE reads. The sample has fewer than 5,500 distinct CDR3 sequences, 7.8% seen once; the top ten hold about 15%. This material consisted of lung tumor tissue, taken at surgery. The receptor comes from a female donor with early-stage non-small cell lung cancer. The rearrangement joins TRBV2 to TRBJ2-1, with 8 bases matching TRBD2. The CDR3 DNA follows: TGTGCCAGCAGTGACAGCCCAATGGCGGGAGGATCTCATGAGGCGTTCTTC. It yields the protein CASSDSPMAGGSHEAFF.